This T cell receptor beta chain was identified in a study of shared clonotypes between healthy human individuals. Deep-level running was used for the assay. Genomic DNA (from each subset) was split evenly across several immunoSEQ plates. Assay: immunoSEQ multiplex PCR; the TCRdb copy retains only in-frame clones and omits some. This sample has some 480,000 clones; approximately 79% occur once, and the top ten carry 9.5% to 15%. Each donor was a Caucasian adult residing in Nashville, Tennessee. Unsorted material relied on about 90 million PBMCs as the source of genomic DNA. CDR3 length: 15 residues. Germline CDR1 and CDR2: MNHNS and SASEGT. J lost 1 base, V lost 3 bases, and 5 bases had no gene match.

This sequence originates from a woman in her thirties or forties in good health. Some clones in this sample may be carry-over from other donors' samples. This chain connects TRBV6-1 to TRBJ2-7, with TRBD1 matching over 8 bases. The sample consisted of PBMCs. CDR3 sequence reads: CASSEDRTGSYEQYF. The CDR3 region has the DNA TGTGCCAGCAGTGAGGACAGGACAGGGTCCTACGAGCAGTACTTC.